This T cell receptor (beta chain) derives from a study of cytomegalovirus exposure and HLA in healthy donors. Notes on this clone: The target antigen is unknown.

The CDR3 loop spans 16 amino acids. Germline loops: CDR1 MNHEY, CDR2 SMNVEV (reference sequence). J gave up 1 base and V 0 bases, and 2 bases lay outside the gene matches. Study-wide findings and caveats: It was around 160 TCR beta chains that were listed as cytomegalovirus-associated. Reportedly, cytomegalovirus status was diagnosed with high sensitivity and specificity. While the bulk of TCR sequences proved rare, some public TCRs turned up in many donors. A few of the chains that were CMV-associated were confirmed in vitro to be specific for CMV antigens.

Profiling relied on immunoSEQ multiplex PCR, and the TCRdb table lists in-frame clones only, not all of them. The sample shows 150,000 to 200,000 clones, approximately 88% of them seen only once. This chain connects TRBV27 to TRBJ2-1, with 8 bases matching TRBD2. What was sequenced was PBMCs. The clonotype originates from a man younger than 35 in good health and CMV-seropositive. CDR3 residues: CASSLSGGRSYNEQFF. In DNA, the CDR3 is TGTGCCAGCAGTTTATCGGGCGGGAGGTCCTACAATGAGCAGTTCTTC.